This T cell receptor beta chain is drawn from a study of cytomegalovirus exposure and HLA in healthy donors. This clone was observed once. The target antigen is unknown. V was pared by 3 bases and J by 0 bases, with 6 bases between. This CDR3 is 13 amino acids long. Per the germline V gene, CDR1 is LGHNA and CDR2 is YNFKEQ. Study results and limitations: Versus the approximately 700-donor mean, an Asian-associated ancestry cluster reportedly showed fewer N-insertions in a later analysis. Common viral pathogens seemed to be connected with several of the most significant clusters, according to a later analysis. Reports showed the classifier diagnosing cytomegalovirus status with high specificity and sensitivity. An analysis was carried out at a later point. It showed that HLA-associated TCR beta chains were more clonally expanded than equally common non-associated chains.

PCR employed 60 Vbeta and 13 Jbeta primers. Using immunoSEQ multiplex PCR, the repertoire was profiled, and TCRdb retains in-frame clones only, with some absent. The table lists 110,000 to 150,000 clones, around three quarters of them singletons. V usage is TRBV4-2 and J usage is TRBJ2-7; D is unresolved. The sample consisted of PBMCs. This TCR derives from a man between 40 and 49 years old in good health and CMV-seropositive. The CDR3 coding sequence is TGTGCCAGCAGCCAGACTGGCTCCTACGAGCAGTACTTC. This translates into CASSQTGSYEQYF.